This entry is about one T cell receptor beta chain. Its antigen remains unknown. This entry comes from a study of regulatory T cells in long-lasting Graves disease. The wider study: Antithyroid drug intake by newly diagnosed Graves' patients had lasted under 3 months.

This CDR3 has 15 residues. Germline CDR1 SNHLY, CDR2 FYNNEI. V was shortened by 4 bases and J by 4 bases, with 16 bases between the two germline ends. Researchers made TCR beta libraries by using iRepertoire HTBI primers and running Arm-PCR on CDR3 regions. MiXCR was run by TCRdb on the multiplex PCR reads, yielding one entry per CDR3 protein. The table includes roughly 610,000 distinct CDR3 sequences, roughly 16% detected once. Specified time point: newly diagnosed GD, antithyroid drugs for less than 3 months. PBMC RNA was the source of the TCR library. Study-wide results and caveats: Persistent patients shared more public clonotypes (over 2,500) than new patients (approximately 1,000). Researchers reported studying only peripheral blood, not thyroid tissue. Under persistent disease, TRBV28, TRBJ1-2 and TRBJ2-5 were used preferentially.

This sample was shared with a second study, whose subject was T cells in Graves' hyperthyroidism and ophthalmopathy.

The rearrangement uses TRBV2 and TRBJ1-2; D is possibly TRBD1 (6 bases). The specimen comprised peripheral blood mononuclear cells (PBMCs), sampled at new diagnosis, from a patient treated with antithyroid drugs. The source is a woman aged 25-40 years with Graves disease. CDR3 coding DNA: TGTGCCAGCAGTGGCCCCAATGGGGGCGTCTATGGCTACACCTTC. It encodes CASSGPNGGVYGYTF.